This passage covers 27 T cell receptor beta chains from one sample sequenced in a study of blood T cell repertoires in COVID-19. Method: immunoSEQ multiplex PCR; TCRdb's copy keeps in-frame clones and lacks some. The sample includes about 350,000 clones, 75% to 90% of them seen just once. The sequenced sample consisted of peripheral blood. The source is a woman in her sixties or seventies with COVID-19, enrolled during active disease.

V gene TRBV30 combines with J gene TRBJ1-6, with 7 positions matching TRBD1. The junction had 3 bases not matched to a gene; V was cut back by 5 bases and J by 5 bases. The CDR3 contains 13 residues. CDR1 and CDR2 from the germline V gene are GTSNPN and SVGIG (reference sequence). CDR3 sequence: CAWLGGDNSPLHF. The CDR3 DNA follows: TGTGCCTGGCTAGGGGGCGATAATTCACCCCTCCACTTT.

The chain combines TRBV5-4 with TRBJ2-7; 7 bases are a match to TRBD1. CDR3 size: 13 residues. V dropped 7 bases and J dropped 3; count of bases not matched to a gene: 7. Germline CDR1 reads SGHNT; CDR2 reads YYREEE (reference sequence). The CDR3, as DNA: TGTGCCAGCGCAGACAGGGACGGCTACGAGCAGTACTTC. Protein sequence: CASADRDGYEQYF.

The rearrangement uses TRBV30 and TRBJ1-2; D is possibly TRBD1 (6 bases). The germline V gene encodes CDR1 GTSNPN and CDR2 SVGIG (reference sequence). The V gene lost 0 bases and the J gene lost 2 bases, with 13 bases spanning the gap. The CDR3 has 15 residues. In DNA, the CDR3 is TGTGCCTGGAGTGTACCAGCAGGGGAAAACTATGGCTACACCTTC. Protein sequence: CAWSVPAGENYGYTF.

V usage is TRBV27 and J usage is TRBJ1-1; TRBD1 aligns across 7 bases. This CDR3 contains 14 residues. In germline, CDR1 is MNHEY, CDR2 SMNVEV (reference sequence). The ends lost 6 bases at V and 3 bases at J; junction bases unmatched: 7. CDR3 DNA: TGTGCCAGCAGCCTGACAGGGCGGCACACTGAAGCTTTCTTT. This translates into CASSLTGRHTEAFF.

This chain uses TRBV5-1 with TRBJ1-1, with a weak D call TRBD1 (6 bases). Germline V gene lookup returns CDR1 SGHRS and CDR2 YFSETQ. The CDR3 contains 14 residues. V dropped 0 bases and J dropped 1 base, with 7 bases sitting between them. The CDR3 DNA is TGCGCCAGCAGCTTGGACAGGGCGAACACTGAAGCTTTCTTT. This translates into CASSLDRANTEAFF. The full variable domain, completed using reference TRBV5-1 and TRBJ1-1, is KAGVTQTPRYLIKTRGQQVTLSCSPISGHRSVSWYQQTPGQGLQFLFEYFSETQRNKGNFPGRFSGRQFSNSRSEMNVSTLELGDSALYLCASSLDRANTEAFFGQGTRLTVV.

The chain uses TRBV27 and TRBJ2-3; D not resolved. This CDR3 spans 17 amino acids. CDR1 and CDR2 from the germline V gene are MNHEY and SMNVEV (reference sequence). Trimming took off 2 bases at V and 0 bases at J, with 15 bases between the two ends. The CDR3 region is CASSLRGLGPSTDTQYF. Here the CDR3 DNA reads TGTGCCAGCAGTTTAAGAGGTTTGGGTCCTAGCACAGATACGCAGTATTTT.

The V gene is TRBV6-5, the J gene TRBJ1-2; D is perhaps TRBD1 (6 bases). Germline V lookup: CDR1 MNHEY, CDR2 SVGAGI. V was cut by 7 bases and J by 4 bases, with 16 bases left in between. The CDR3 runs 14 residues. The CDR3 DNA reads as TGTGCCAGCACCGCCGGGGGGGGCCCCTATGGCTACACCTTC. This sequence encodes CASTAGGGPYGYTF.

The CDR3 region has the DNA TGCGCCAGCAGCACCGCCGGGGGTGGGCTTTACAATGAGCAGTTCTTC. Its protein is CASSTAGGGLYNEQFF. The rearrangement joins TRBV5-1 to TRBJ2-1, with a weak D call TRBD2 (6 bases). CDR3 size: 16 residues. In germline, CDR1 is SGHRS, CDR2 YFSETQ. Trimming removed 4 bases from V and 4 bases from J, with 18 bases in between.

The CDR3 reads CASSPPGNTEAFF. The CDR3 DNA sequence: TGTGCCAGCAGCCCCCCCGGGAACACTGAAGCTTTCTTT. The rearrangement links TRBV5-4 to TRBJ1-1; D remains unclear. Germline-derived CDR1 and CDR2 are SGHNT and YYREEE (reference sequence). V was trimmed by 4 bases and J by 1 base, leaving 8 bases between them. CDR3 length: 13 residues.

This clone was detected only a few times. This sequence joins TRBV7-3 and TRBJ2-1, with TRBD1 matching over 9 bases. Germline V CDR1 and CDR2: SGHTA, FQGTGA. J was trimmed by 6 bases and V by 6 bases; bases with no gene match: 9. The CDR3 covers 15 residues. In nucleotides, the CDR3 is TGTGCCAGCAGTCCAAGTTCGGACAGGGGCAATGAGCAGTTCTTC. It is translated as CASSPSSDRGNEQFF.

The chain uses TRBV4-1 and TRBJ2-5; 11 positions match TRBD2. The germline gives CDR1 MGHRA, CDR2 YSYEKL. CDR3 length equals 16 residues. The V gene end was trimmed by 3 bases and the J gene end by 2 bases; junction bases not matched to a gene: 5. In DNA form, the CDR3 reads TGCGCCAGCAGCCAGCGAGTAGCGGGGGGGCAAGAGACCCAGTACTTC. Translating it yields CASSQRVAGGQETQYF.

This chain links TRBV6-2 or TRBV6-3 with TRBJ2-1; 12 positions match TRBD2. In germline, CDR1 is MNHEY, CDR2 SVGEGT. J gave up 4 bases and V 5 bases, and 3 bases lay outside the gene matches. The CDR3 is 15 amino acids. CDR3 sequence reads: CASSAGTSGYNEQFF. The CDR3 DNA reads TGTGCCAGCAGTGCCGGGACTAGCGGGTACAATGAGCAGTTCTTC.

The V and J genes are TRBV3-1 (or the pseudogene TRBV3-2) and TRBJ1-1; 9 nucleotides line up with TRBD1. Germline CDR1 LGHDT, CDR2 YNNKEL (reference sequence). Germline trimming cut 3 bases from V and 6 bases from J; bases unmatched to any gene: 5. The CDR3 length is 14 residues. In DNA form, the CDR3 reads TGTGCCAGCAGCCAGGCCTGGACAGGGGCTGAAGCTTTCTTT. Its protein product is CASSQAWTGAEAFF.

The CDR3 nucleotides read TGTGCCAGCAGTGAAAAGCGGGCGGGACAGAGAGAGACCCAGTACTTC. This codes for CASSEKRAGQRETQYF. The chain couples TRBV6-1 to TRBJ2-5; TRBD1 might be the D (7 bases). This CDR3 is 16 amino acids long. Germline-derived CDR1 and CDR2 are MNHNS and SASEGT. V was pared by 2 bases and J by 4 bases, with 17 bases between.

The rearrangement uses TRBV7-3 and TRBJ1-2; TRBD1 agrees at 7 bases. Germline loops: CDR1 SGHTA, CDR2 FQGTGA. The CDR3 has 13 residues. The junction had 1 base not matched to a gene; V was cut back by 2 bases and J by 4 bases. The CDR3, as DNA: TGTGCCAGCAGCTTATCAGGGGGCTATGGCTACACCTTC. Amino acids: CASSLSGGYGYTF.

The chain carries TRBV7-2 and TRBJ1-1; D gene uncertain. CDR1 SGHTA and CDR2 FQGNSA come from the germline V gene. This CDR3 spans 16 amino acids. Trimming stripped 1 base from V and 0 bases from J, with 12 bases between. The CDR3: CASSLVGLRVNTEAFF. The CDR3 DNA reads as TGTGCCAGCAGCTTAGTAGGACTTAGGGTGAACACTGAAGCTTTCTTT.

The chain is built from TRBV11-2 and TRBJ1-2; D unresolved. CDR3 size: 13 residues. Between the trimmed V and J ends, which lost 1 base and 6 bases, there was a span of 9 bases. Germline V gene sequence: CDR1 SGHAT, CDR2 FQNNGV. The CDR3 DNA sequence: TGTGCCAGCAGCTTAGGATCCGGGGATGGCTACACCTTC. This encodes CASSLGSGDGYTF.

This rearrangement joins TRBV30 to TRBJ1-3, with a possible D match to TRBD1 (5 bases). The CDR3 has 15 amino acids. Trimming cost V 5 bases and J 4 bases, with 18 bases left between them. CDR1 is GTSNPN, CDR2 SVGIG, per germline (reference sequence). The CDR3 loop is CAWGDWALGGNTIYF. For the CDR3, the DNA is TGTGCCTGGGGGGACTGGGCTCTTGGAGGAAACACCATATATTTT.

The CDR3 spells CASSLDGDQETQYF. CDR3 in DNA: TGCGCCAGCAGCTTGGACGGTGACCAAGAGACCCAGTACTTC. The chain couples TRBV5-1 to TRBJ2-5; D is undetermined. V gave up 0 bases and J gave up 0 bases, with 6 bases separating them. Germline V gene data show CDR1 as SGHRS and CDR2 as YFSETQ. The length of the CDR3 is 14 residues.

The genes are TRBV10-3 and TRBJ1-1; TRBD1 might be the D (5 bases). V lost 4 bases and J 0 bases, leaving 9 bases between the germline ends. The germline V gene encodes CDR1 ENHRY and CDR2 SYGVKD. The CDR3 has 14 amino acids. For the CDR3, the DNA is TGTGCCATCAGTGGTAGACAGATGAACACTGAAGCTTTCTTT. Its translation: CAISGRQMNTEAFF.

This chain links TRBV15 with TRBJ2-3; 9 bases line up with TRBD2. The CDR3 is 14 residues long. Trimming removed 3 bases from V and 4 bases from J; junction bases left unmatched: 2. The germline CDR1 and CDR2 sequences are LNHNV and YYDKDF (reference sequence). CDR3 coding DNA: TGTGCCACCAGCAGGCGGGGGGGCCCAGATACGCAGTATTTT. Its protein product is CATSRRGGPDTQYF.

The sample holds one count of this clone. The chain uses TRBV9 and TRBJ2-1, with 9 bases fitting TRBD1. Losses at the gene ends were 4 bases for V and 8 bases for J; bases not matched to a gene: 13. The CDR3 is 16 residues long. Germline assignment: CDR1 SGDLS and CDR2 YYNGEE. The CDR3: CASSPRTGAILDEQFF. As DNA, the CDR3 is TGTGCCAGCAGCCCCAGGACAGGGGCGATCTTAGATGAGCAGTTCTTC. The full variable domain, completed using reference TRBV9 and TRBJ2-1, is DSGVTQTPKHLITATGQRVTLRCSPRSGDLSVYWYQQSLDQGLQFLIQYYNGEERAKGNILERFSAQQFPDLHSELNLSSLELGDSALYFCASSPRTGAILDEQFFGPGTRLTVL.

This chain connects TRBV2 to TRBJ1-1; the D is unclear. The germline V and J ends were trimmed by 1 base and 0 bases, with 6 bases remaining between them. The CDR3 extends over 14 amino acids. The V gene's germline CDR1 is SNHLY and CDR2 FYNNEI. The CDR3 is CASSEGILNTEAFF. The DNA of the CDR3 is TGTGCCAGCAGTGAAGGTATCCTGAACACTGAAGCTTTCTTT.

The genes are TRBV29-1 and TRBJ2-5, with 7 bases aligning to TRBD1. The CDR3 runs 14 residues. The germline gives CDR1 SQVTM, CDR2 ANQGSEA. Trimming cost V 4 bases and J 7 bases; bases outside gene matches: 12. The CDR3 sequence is CSVATGLLDGTQYF. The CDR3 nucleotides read TGCAGCGTTGCGACAGGGCTCCTCGATGGGACCCAGTACTTC.

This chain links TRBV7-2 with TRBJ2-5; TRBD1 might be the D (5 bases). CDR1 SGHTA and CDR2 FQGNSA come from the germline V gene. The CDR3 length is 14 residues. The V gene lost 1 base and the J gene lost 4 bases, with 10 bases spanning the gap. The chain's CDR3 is CASSLGGKLETQYF. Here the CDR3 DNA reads TGTGCCAGCAGCTTAGGGGGCAAGCTAGAGACCCAGTACTTC.

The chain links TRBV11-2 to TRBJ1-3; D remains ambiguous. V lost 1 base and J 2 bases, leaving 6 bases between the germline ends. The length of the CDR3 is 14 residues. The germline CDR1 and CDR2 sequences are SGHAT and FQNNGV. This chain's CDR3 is CASSLGSAGNTIYF. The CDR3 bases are TGTGCCAGCAGCTTAGGTAGTGCTGGAAACACCATATATTTT.

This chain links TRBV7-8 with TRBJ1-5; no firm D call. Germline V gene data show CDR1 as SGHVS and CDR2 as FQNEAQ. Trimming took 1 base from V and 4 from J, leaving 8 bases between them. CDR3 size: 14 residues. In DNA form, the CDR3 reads TGTGCCAGCAGCTTAGACCAGTTTAATCAGCCCCAGCATTTT. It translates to CASSLDQFNQPQHF.